This paragraph reports one TCR beta chain. What it binds is unknown. Lung cancer patients with chemo-refractory metastatic non-small-cell disease were given focal radiation plus CTLA-4 blockade with ipilimumab. Here immunoSEQ multiplex PCR was the method, and the copy in TCRdb shows in-frame clones only, minus some. In the table there are tens of thousands of clones, about 72% of which are singletons. These data are taken from a study of radiotherapy plus CTLA-4 blockade in lung cancer. Study-wide results and caveats: Expansion in blood of tumor-derived TCR clones was seen after radiotherapy plus ipilimumab.

The CDR3 loop spans 19 amino acids. Germline CDR1 and CDR2: SGHRS and YFSETQ. Germline trimming cut 4 bases from V and 4 bases from J; bases unmatched to any gene: 20. The specimen was peripheral blood, collected from a patient treated with radiotherapy plus ipilimumab. The TCR originated in a human donor with non-small cell lung cancer who had stable disease on radiotherapy plus ipilimumab. The chain is built from TRBV5-1 and TRBJ2-5; 9 bases are shared with TRBD2. The CDR3 spells CASSGGLAGTLALLETQYF. The CDR3 DNA sequence: TGCGCCAGCAGCGGAGGCCTAGCGGGGACACTGGCCCTACTAGAGACCCAGTACTTC.